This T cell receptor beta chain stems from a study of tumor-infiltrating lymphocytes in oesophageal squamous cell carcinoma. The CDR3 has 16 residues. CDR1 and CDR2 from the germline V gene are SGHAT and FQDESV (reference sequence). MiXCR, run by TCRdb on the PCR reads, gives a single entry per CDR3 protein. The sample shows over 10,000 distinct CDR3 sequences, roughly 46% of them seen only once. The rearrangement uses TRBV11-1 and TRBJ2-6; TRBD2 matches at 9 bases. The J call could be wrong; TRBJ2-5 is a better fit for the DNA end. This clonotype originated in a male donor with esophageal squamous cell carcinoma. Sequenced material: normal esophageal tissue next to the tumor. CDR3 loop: CASSLFSSGKGETQYF. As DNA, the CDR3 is TGTGCCAGCAGCTTATTCTCTAGCGGGAAAGGGGAGACCCAGTACTTC.